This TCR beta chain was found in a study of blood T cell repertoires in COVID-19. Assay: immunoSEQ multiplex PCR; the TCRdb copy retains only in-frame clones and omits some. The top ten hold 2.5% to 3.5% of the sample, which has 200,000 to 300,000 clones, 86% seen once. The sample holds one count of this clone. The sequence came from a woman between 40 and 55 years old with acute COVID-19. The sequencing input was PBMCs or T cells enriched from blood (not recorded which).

CDR3 sequence reads: CATSKGDGGIPNSPLHF. CDR3 nucleotide sequence: TGTGCCACCAGCAAAGGTGATGGGGGGATTCCAAATTCACCCCTCCACTTT. This chain links TRBV15 with TRBJ1-6, with D perhaps matching TRBD1 (5 bases). The ends were cut back, 4 bases at V and 7 bases at J, with 20 bases in the middle. Germline V lookup: CDR1 LNHNV, CDR2 YYDKDF (reference sequence). The CDR3 extends over 17 amino acids.